The present entry profiles one T cell receptor (beta chain) with its context. Trimming removed 4 bases from V and 3 bases from J; junction bases left unmatched: 10. This CDR3 comprises 15 residues. The germline V gene has CDR1 SQVTM and CDR2 ANQGSEA. Enrolled during active infection, Seattle patients were then followed longitudinally. Original analysis: Amplification of reference gene primers was used by the study to estimate nucleated cell counts. Sequencing used immunoSEQ multiplex PCR; TCRdb keeps in-frame clones, though not all of them. V and J calls and clone size are copied from that table; D and trimming were computed from the DNA. The repertoire holds around 260,000 clones, with 91% as singletons. These data come from a study of blood T cell repertoires in COVID-19. Looking at the study overall: Both acute and convalescent COVID-19 samples were obtained from the United States, Italy and Spain. The cDNA or gDNA used as material had been derived from T cells, B-cell-depleted T cells, or PBMCs.

Sequenced input: peripheral blood. The chain employs TRBV29-1 and TRBJ1-2; 8 nucleotides align to TRBD1. This clonotype was sampled from a person aged 18 to 35 with COVID-19, enrolled during active disease. CDR3 region: CSVGGTGVKDYGYTF. The CDR3 DNA follows: TGCAGCGTTGGGGGGACAGGAGTAAAAGACTATGGCTACACCTTC.